The T cell receptor (beta chain) under discussion was sequenced for a study of control samples from healthy donors and cancer patients. Per germline, CDR1 MGHDK and CDR2 SYGVNS. The CDR3 is 18 residues long. Unmatched junction bases numbered 19, after V lost 4 bases and J lost 7 bases. Method: immunoSEQ multiplex PCR; TCRdb's copy keeps in-frame clones and lacks some. The sample lists approximately 120,000 clones, about 89% occurring once. This receptor was identified in a woman aged 50 to 60 in good health. This sequence joins TRBV25-1 and TRBJ1-2, with 9 nucleotides matching TRBD1. Sequenced sample: blood. The CDR3 reads CASSGPRQGERPALGYTF. Here the CDR3 DNA reads TGTGCCAGCAGTGGACCTAGACAGGGGGAGCGTCCAGCTCTTGGCTACACCTTC.